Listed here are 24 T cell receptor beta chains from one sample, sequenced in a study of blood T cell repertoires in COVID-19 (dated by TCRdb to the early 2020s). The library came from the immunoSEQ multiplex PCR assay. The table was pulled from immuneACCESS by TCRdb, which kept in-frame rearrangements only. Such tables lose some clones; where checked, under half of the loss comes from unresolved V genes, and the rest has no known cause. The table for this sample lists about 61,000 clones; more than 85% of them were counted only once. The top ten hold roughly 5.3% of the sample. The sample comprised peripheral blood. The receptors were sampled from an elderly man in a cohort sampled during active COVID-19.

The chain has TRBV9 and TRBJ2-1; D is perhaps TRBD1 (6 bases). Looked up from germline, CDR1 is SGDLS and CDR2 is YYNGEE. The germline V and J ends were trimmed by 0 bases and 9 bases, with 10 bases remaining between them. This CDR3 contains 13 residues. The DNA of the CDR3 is TGTGCCAGCAGCGTAGCAGGGGTCGGTGAGCAGTTCTTC. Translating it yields CASSVAGVGEQFF.

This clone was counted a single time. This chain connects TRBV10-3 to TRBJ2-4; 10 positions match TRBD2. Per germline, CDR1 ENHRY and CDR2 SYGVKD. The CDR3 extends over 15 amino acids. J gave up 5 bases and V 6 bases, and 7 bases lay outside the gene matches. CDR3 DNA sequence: TGTGCCATCAGAAATGGACTAGCGGCGGAAAACATTCAGTACTTC. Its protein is CAIRNGLAAENIQYF.

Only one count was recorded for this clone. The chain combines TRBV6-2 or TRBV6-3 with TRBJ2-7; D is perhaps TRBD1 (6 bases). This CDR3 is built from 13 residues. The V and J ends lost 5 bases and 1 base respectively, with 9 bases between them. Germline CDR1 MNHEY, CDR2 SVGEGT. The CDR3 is CASSRQVSYEQYF. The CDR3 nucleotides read TGTGCCAGCAGTCGACAGGTTTCCTACGAGCAGTACTTC.

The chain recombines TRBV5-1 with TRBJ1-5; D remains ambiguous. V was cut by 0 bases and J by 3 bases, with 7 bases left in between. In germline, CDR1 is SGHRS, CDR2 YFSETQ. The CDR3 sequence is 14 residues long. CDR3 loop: CASSLGGDNQPQHF. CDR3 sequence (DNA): TGCGCCAGCAGCTTGGGGGGAGACAATCAGCCCCAGCATTTT.

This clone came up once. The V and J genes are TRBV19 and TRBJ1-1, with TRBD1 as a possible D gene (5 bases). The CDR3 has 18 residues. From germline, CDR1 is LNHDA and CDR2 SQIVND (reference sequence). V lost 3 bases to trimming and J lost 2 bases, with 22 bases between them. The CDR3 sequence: CASSIPSQWQGVNTEAFF. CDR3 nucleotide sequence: TGTGCCAGTAGTATTCCCTCCCAATGGCAGGGTGTAAACACTGAAGCTTTCTTT.

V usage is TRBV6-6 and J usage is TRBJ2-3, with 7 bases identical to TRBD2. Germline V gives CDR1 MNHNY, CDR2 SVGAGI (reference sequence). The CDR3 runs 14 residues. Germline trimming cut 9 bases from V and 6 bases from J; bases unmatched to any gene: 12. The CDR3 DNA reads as TGTGCCAGTGTAAAAGGGGCGGGGGTGGATACGCAGTATTTT. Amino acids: CASVKGAGVDTQYF.

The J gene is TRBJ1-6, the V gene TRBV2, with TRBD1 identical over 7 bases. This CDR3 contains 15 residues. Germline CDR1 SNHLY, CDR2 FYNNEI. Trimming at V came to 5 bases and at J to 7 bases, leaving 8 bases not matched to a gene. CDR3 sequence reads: CASSRAPQGNSPLHF. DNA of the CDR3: TGTGCCAGCAGTCGGGCCCCACAGGGGAATTCACCCCTCCACTTT.

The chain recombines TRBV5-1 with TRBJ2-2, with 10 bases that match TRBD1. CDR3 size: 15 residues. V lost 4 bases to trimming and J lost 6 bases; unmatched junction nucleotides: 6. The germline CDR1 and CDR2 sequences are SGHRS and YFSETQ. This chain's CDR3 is CASSLRTGGAGELFF. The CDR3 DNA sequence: TGCGCCAGCAGCCTCCGGACAGGGGGGGCCGGGGAGCTGTTTTTT.

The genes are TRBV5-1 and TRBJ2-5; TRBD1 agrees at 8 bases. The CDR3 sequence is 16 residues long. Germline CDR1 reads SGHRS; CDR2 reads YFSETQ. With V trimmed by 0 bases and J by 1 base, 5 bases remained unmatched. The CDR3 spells CASSLAGTGPQETQYF. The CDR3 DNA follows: TGCGCCAGCAGCTTGGCGGGGACAGGACCCCAAGAGACCCAGTACTTC.

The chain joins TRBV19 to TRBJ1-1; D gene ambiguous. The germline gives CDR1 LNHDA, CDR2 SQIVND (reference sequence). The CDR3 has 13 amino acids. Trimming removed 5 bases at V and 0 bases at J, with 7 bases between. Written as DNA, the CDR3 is TGTGCCAGTAGTTTACAGATGAACACTGAAGCTTTCTTT. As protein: CASSLQMNTEAFF.

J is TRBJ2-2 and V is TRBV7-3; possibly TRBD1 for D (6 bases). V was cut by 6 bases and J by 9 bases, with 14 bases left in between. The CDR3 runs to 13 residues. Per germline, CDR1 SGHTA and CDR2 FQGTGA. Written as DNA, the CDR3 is TGTGCCAGCAGTACAGGGAATCAAAGGGAGCTGTTTTTT. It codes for CASSTGNQRELFF.

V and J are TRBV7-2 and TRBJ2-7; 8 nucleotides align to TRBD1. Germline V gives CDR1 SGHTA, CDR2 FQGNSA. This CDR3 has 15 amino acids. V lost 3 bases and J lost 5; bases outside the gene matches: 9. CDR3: CASSFDRGKQNEQYF. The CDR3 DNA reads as TGTGCCAGCAGCTTTGACAGGGGTAAGCAGAACGAGCAGTACTTC.

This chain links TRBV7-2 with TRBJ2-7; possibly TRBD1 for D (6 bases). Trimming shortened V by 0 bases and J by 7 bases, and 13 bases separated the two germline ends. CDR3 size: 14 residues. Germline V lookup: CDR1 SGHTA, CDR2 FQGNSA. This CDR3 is CASSLAGHQGEQYF. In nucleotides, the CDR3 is TGTGCCAGCAGCTTAGCGGGACACCAAGGAGAGCAGTACTTC.

This CDR3 reads CAWSAPGGTEAFF. CDR3 DNA: TGTGCCTGGAGCGCTCCGGGCGGGACTGAAGCTTTCTTT. The chain recombines TRBV30 with TRBJ1-1; D remains unclear. CDR3 length equals 13 residues. The germline V gene encodes CDR1 GTSNPN and CDR2 SVGIG (reference sequence). Trimming shortened V by 3 bases and J by 5 bases, and 13 bases separated the two germline ends.

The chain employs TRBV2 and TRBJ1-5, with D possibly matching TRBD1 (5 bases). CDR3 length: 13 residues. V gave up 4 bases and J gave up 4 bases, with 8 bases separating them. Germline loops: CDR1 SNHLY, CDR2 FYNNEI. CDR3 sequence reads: CASSGQINQPQHF. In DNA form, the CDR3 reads TGTGCCAGCAGTGGACAGATTAATCAGCCCCAGCATTTT.

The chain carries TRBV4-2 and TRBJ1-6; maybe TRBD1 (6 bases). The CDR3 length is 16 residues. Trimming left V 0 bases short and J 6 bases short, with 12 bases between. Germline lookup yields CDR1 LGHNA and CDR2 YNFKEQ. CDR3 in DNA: TGTGCCAGCAGCCAAGATATCAGGGGATCTAATTCACCCCTCCACTTT. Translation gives CASSQDIRGSNSPLHF.

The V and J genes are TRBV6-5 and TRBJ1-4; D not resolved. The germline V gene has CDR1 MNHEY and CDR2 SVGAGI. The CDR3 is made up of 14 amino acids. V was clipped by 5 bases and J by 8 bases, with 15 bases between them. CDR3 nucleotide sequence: TGTGCCAGCAGTCGTGACTCTAGGAGAGAAAAACTGTTTTTT. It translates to CASSRDSRREKLFF.

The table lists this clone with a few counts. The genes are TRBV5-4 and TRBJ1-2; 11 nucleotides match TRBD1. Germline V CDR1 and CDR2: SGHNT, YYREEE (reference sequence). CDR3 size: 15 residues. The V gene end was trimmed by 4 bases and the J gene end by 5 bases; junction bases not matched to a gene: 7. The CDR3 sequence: CASSPGTGGGYGYTF. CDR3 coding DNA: TGTGCCAGCAGCCCCGGGACAGGGGGTGGGTATGGCTACACCTTC. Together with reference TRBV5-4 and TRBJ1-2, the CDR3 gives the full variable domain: ETGVTQSPTHLIKTRGQQVTLRCSSQSGHNTVSWYQQALGQGPQFIFQYYREEENGRGNFPPRFSGLQFPNYSSELNVNALELDDSALYLCASSPGTGGGYGYTFGSGTRLTVV.

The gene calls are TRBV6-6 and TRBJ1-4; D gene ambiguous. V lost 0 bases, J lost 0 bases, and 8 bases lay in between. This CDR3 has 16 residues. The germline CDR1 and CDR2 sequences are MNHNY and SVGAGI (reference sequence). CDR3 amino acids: CASSYSRAATNEKLFF. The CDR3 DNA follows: TGTGCCAGCAGTTACTCTCGCGCCGCAACTAATGAAAAACTGTTTTTT.

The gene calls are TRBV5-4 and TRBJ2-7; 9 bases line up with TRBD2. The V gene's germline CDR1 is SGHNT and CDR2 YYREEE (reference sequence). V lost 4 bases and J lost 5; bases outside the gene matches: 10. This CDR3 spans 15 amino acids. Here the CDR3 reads CASSQAGLAANEQYF. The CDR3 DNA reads TGTGCCAGCAGCCAAGCGGGACTAGCAGCAAACGAGCAGTACTTC.

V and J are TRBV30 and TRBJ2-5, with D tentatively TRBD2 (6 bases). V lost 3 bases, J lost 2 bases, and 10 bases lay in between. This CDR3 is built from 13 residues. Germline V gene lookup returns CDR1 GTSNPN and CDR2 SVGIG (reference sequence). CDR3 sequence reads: CAWRAGLQETQYF. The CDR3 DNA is TGTGCCTGGAGGGCGGGACTTCAAGAGACCCAGTACTTC.

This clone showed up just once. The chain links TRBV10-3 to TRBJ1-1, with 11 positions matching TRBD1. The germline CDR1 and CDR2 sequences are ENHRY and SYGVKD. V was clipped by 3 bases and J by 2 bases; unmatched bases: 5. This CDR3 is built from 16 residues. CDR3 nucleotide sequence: TGTGCCATCAGTGAAGGGACAGGGGGTAGTAACACTGAAGCTTTCTTT. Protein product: CAISEGTGGSNTEAFF.

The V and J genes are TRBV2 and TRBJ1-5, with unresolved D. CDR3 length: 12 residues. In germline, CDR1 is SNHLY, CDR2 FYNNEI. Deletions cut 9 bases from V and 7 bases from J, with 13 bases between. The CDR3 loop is CASRRIGQPQHF. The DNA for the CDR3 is TGTGCCAGTCGGCGAATCGGGCAGCCCCAGCATTTT.

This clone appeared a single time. CDR3 loop: CASSLTGPYEQYF. CDR3 nucleotide sequence: TGCGCCAGCAGCTTGACAGGGCCGTACGAGCAGTACTTC. The J gene is TRBJ2-7, the V gene TRBV5-1, with TRBD1 as a possible D gene (6 bases). The V gene's germline CDR1 is SGHRS and CDR2 YFSETQ. CDR3 size: 13 residues. V was pared by 1 base and J by 4 bases, with 9 bases between.